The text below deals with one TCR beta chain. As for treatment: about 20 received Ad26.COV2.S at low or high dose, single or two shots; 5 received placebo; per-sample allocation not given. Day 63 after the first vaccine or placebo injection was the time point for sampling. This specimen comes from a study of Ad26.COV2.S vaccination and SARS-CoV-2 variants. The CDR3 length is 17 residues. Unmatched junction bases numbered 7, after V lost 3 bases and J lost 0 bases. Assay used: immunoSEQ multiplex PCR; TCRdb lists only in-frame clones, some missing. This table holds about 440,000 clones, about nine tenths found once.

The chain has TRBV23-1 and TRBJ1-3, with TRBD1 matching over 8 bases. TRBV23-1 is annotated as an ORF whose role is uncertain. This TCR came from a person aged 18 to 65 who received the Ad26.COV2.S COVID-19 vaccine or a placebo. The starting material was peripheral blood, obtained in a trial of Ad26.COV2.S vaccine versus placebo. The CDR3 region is CASSQATGTGSGNTIYF. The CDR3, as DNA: TGCGCCAGCAGTCAGGCAACCGGGACAGGCTCTGGAAACACCATATATTTT.